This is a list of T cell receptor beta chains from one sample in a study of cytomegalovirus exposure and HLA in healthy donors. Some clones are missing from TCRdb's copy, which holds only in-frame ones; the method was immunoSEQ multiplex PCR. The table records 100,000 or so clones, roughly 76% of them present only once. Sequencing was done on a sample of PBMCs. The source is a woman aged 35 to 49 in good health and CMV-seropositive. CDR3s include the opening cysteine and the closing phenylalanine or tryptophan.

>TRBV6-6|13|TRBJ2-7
CASSPTTSYEQYF
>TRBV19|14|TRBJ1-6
CASTGTAYNSPLHF
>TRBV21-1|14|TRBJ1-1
CASSQQGANTEAFF
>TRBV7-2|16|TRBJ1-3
CASKPSLSWGVDTIYF
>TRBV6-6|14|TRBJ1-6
CASSTLRAGSPLHF
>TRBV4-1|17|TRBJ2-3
CASSQEIGLAEIDTQYF
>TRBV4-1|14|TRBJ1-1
CASSQAWRDTEAFF
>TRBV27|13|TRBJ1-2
CASSRTGNYGYTF
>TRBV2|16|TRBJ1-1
CASSESRTGPDTEAFF
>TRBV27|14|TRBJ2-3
CASRAGGSTDTQYF
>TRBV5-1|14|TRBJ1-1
CASSPSTVNTEAFF
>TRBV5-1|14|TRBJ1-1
CASKGRSGNTEAFF
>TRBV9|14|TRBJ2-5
CASTPRWGGETQYF
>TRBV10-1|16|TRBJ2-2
CASSDPGLAGTGELFF
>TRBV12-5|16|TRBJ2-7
CASGFGTGLATYEQYF
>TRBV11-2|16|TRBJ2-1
CASSLDGMGGRDEQFF
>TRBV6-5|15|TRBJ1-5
CATSSAPNSNQPQHF
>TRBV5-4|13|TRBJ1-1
CASSSRPGTEAFF
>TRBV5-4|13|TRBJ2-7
CASSLDRANEQYF
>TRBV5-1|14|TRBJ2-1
CASSSGGFNNEQFF
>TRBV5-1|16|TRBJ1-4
CASSLPSLSRIEKLFF
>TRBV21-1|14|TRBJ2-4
CASGQGLAKNIQYF
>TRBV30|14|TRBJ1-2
CAWARGRVNYGYTF
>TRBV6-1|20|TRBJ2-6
CASSEAVGGTGSTGANVLTF
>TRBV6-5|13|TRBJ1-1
CASSPGTPPEAFF
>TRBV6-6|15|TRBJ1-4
CASSPGSRAKEKLFF
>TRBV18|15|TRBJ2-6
CASSPPPSGANVLTF
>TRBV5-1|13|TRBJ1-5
CASSFVSGQPQHF
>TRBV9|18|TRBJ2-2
CASSVGPPVAGGVGELFF
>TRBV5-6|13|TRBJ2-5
CASSLGGLETQYF
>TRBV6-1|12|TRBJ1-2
CASSLNQYGYTF
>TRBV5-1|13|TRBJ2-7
CASRGQGRYEQYF
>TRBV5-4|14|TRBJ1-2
CASSFPPGASGYTF